This entry describes one T cell receptor (beta chain). There are 18 residues in the CDR3. Germline CDR1 SGHAT, CDR2 FQNNGV. Germline trimming cut 1 base from V and 6 bases from J; bases unmatched to any gene: 11. Assay used: immunoSEQ multiplex PCR; TCRdb lists only in-frame clones, some missing. The sample records roughly 150,000 clones, approximately 87% being singletons. These data originate in a study of cytomegalovirus exposure and HLA in healthy donors. The source of this sequence is a woman aged 30 to 39 in good health and CMV-seronegative. This chain connects TRBV11-2 to TRBJ1-5; TRBD1 matches at 11 bases. Sequencing was done on a sample of PBMCs. CDR3 DNA: TGTGCCAGCAGCTTAGTGAGCTTCGGGACAGGGGGTAGTCAGCCCCAGCATTTT. This encodes CASSLVSFGTGGSQPQHF.